The clone carrying this TCR beta chain has more than one count but fewer than ten. From RNA, the CDR3 regions of TCR beta chains were amplified and sequenced. First-round RT-PCR employed HTBI primers, with a second-round multiplex PCR after it. In TCRdb, the multiplex PCR reads were re-called with MiXCR into one record per CDR3 protein. The sample carries about 370,000 distinct CDR3 sequences, roughly 15% recorded once. This sample is drawn from a study of Graves' ophthalmopathy and Graves' hyperthyroidism. No donor had other autoimmune disease, uncontrolled infection, pregnancy or lactation. Clinical symptoms, serum thyroxine, TRAb, thyroid ultrasound and orbital computed tomography were relied on for diagnosis. Germline assignment: CDR1 SGHAT and CDR2 FQNNGV. V shed 1 base and J shed 6 bases, with 15 bases lying between them. The CDR3 length is 15 residues.

The rearrangement links TRBV11-2 to TRBJ1-2, with D unclear. The sample was peripheral blood. This receptor was identified in an adult woman with stable Graves' hyperthyroidism. The CDR3 here is CASSLVVRQGHGYTF. CDR3 nucleotide sequence: TGTGCCAGCAGCTTAGTTGTCCGACAAGGGCATGGCTACACCTTC.